This T cell receptor beta chain was recovered during a study of regulatory T cells in long-lasting Graves disease (dated by TCRdb to 2020 to 2023). Regarding the research as a whole: Newly diagnosed Graves' disease patients had taken antithyroid drugs for less than 3 months. Patients with persistent Graves' disease were compared with patients with newly diagnosed Graves' disease using TCR sequencing and RNA sequencing of peripheral blood. TCR sequencing covered roughly 13 persistent and some 20 newly diagnosed Graves' disease patients, approximately 33 samples in total. The study was conducted in China and was registered as a clinical trial. What the authors observed across the whole study: Peripheral blood alone was examined, since thyroid tissue, which constituted the primary lesion, could not be accessed. A larger number of public clonotypes was shared among persistent patients (under 3,000) than among newly diagnosed patients (roughly 1,000). Persistent Graves' disease patients showed lower TCR Shannon entropy and fewer highly expanded clones than newly diagnosed patients, suggesting clonal expansion. As a limitation, the authors acknowledged that the small sample size may reduce accuracy. Persistent disease showed preferential use of TRBV28, TRBJ1-2 and TRBJ2-5, whereas newly diagnosed disease favored TRBV20-1 and TRBJ2-1. Only the TCR beta chain was sequenced and analyzed.

The library came from multiplex PCR. TCRdb names Illumina HiSeq 4000 as the instrument used. CDR3 regions were amplified by Arm-PCR with iRepertoire HTBI primers to construct TCR beta libraries. PCR products were gel purified before sequencing. The study's own analysis went as follows. Gene usage analysis of CDR3 amino acid clonotypes relied on the approximately 60 TRBV and 13 to 15 TRBJ segments identified across samples. Filtered high-quality paired reads were merged into contigs using COPE and FqMerger. BLAST was used to align contigs to the IMGT TRBV, TRBD and TRBJ reference genes, and CDR3 was defined following IMGT. Highly expanded clones were defined as clonotypes with a frequency above 0.1%. Shannon entropy served as the measure of repertoire diversity, while the Gini coefficient captured V-J evenness. A clonotype found in more than one individual was treated as public. TCRdb reworked the public reads: Q25 trimming with fastp, MiXCR clone assembly, productive beta chains retained. Rows with one shared CDR3 protein collapse into an entry with the most common genes and DNA. In this record, the V and J calls reflect TCRdb's handling and not the investigators' own analysis. This sample holds roughly 410,000 distinct CDR3 sequences; approximately 16% were observed only once. Of the sample, about 7.6% falls within the top ten clones.

This clonotype was counted many times. Its antigen has not been determined. Base-call qualities are not available, and no considerably larger clone is one nucleotide away. The time point tag for this specimen amounts to: newly diagnosed GD, antithyroid drugs for less than 3 months. For both TCR sequencing and RNA sequencing, RNA was extracted from PBMCs using TRIzol. Graves' disease was diagnosed according to American Thyroid Association guidelines. Patients for the study were recruited at an endocrinology department in Xi'an, China. Each patient gave about 8.1 milliliters of peripheral blood, collected in an EDTA anticoagulant tube. Ficoll Paque Plus density gradient separation was used to isolate PBMCs, and no further T cell sorting was performed. RNA quality was checked with an Agilent 2100 Bioanalyzer and agarose gel, and concentration with a NanoDrop 2000. Trimming takes 4 bases off V and 5 bases off J; junction bases not matched to a gene: 9. CDR1 and CDR2 (LNHNV, YYDKDF) derive from the germline V gene (reference sequence). The CDR3, from cysteine to phenylalanine, totals 16 residues. Just CDR3 DNA is preserved here, 48 bases in frame from base 1.

Another study also made use of these data, one on T cells in Graves' hyperthyroidism and ophthalmopathy. As that second paper reports: Graves' hyperthyroidism was defined as stable when no progression to ophthalmopathy occurred over 18 months of follow-up. Hyperthyroidism patients were newly diagnosed, had a disease duration of under 2 months, and were aged 18 to 65 years. Any patient with an uncontrolled infection, another autoimmune disease, pregnancy or lactation was excluded. Diagnoses were based on clinical symptoms, serum thyroxine and TRAb, thyroid ultrasound and orbital computed tomography. The first round of RT-PCR for the TCR CDR3 was performed with the HTBI primer set and the Qiagen OneStep RT-PCR kit. Most expanded thyroid clonotypes (frequency above 0.001) were also detected in blood, suggesting blood repertoires may reflect thyroid immune responses. Ophthalmopathy was separated from stable hyperthyroidism by a 13 V-J signature model, with around 88% sensitivity and around 81% specificity obtained in cross-validation and 80%/75% obtained in testing. During validation, the model predicted progression to ophthalmopathy a median of about 5.9 months ahead of onset, with almost 71% sensitivity and 72% to 85% specificity. TCR V-J signatures able to tell the groups apart were searched for in a discovery cohort of more than 90 patients, of whom more than 40 had Graves' ophthalmopathy and about 60 had stable Graves' hyperthyroidism. An independent validation cohort of under 20 hyperthyroidism patients and 17 patients who later progressed to ophthalmopathy tested prospective prediction of ophthalmopathy. The roughly 91 discovery patients were randomly divided into training and test sets at a 7:3 ratio. Thyroid tissue and blood T-cell repertoires from several Graves' hyperthyroidism patients were also compared in the study. After blood sampling, hyperthyroidism patients were treated with methimazole at a starting dose of 30 mg daily, and ophthalmopathy patients were treated with high-dose intravenous methylprednisolone. Libraries were constructed in a second round of multiplex PCR, after which size selection and purification were performed. Libraries were sequenced paired-end with 100 bp reads on an Illumina HiSeq2000. SOAPnuke was used to process the raw data, with reads discarded if the reads contained adapters or uncalled bases, had a mean Phred below 15, or lacked an exact constant-primer or identifier match. COPE v1.2.5 was used to merge high-quality paired reads, and clonotypes were defined as unique nucleotide sequences. MiTCR v1.1 was used to align the clonotypes against IMGT TRBV, TRBD and TRBJ reference segments. The analysis included only V-J combinations with a frequency above 0.0001, which together covered more than 99% of the repertoires. A TCS score was defined as the ratio between F50 (clonal expansion) and ExV (chaos), using BLOSUM62-based TCRdist between CDR3 peptides within each V-J. Welch's t-statistics and random forest reduced 500 to 650 V-J features to about 13, which were used in a naive Bayes classifier (R e1071). No statistical method was used to set the sample size in advance, and investigators knew the group allocation. TCR Vbeta CDR3 sequencing of 120 to 150 peripheral blood samples (approximately 44 ophthalmopathy, over 70 hyperthyroidism and around 17 progressor patients) is reported in the paper.

The V and J genes are TRBV15 and TRBJ2-1; TRBD1 matches 9 bases in the middle. The sample was peripheral blood mononuclear cells (PBMCs), taken at new diagnosis, from a patient treated with antithyroid drugs. The receptor's source is a woman aged 40-49 years with Graves disease. Donor details come from another sample of the same person, matched by shared clones. The CDR3 sequence is CATSNIPRDRDNEQFF. At the DNA level, the sequence is TGTGCCACCAGCAATATCCCGAGGGACAGGGACAATGAGCAGTTCTTC.